The 24 T cell receptor beta chains presented below share a single source sample, sequenced in a study of blood T cell repertoires in COVID-19. Assay: immunoSEQ multiplex PCR; the TCRdb copy retains only in-frame clones and omits some. The sample contains roughly 300,000 clones, 80% to 90% of which appear only once. What was sequenced was peripheral blood. These receptors came from a woman in her fifties or sixties who had recovered from COVID-19.

The gene calls are TRBV19 and TRBJ2-3; maybe TRBD2 (5 bases). Germline CDR1 LNHDA, CDR2 SQIVND (reference sequence). Between the trimmed V and J ends, which lost 5 bases and 2 bases, there was a span of 14 bases. The CDR3 extends over 15 amino acids. The CDR3 loop is CASSWAVRDTDTQYF. CDR3 DNA: TGTGCCAGTAGTTGGGCCGTTCGGGACACAGATACGCAGTATTTT.

The count of this clone is one. The V gene is TRBV28, the J gene TRBJ2-7; D is undetermined. CDR3 length: 14 amino acids. The germline V gene has CDR1 MDHEN and CDR2 SYDVKM. V lost 4 bases and J lost 6, with 16 bases in between. CDR3 sequence: CASSSRRAHREQYF. The CDR3 DNA reads TGTGCCAGCAGTTCCCGGAGAGCCCACCGCGAGCAGTACTTC.

The CDR3 coding sequence is TGTGCCAGCAGTTACAGCGGGACCCCTCTGTCGAATGAGCAGTTCTTC. Its protein product is CASSYSGTPLSNEQFF. This chain joins TRBV6-6 and TRBJ2-1, with TRBD2 matching 7 bases. Trimming removed 2 bases from V and 7 bases from J; junction bases left unmatched: 11. The germline V gene encodes CDR1 MNHNY and CDR2 SVGAGI (reference sequence). This CDR3 is 16 amino acids long.

The V and J genes are TRBV28 and TRBJ2-1, with 8 bases lining up with TRBD1. There are 14 residues in the CDR3. Germline V gene data show CDR1 as MDHEN and CDR2 as SYDVKM. The V gene end was trimmed by 5 bases and the J gene end by 2 bases; junction bases not matched to a gene: 2. DNA for the CDR3: TGTGCCAGCAGTAGCAGGGGGCCCTACAATGAGCAGTTCTTC. Translation gives CASSSRGPYNEQFF. Filled out from reference TRBV28 and TRBJ2-1, the complete variable domain reads DVKVTQSSRYLVKRTGEKVFLECVQDMDHENMFWYRQDPGLGLRLIYFSYDVKMKEKGDIPEGYSVSREKKERFSLILESASTNQTSMYLCASSSRGPYNEQFFGPGTRLTVL.

This clone occurred once. This chain links TRBV27 with TRBJ1-5, with 12 bases identical to TRBD1. CDR3 length equals 16 residues. Losses at the gene ends were 6 bases for V and 2 bases for J; bases not matched to a gene: 5. Germline lookup yields CDR1 MNHEY and CDR2 SMNVEV (reference sequence). CDR3 loop: CASRGGQGARNQPQHF. The CDR3 region has the DNA TGTGCCAGCAGGGGGGGACAGGGGGCGCGCAATCAGCCCCAGCATTTT.

Only one count was recorded for this clone. The chain has TRBV7-2 and TRBJ1-2; D may be TRBD1 (6 bases). CDR1 and CDR2 from the germline V gene are SGHTA and FQGNSA. The CDR3 loop spans 13 amino acids. Trimming took off 7 bases at V and 4 bases at J, with 13 bases between the two ends. For the CDR3, the DNA is TGTGCCAGCAACCGGGACACACTCTATGGCTACACCTTC. Its protein is CASNRDTLYGYTF.

The chain combines TRBV5-4 with TRBJ2-3; 9 nucleotides match TRBD2. Germline loops: CDR1 SGHNT, CDR2 YYREEE (reference sequence). This CDR3 spans 15 amino acids. V was pared by 3 bases and J by 1 base, with 3 bases of the junction left unmatched. CDR3 loop: CASSSPSGGTDTQYF. The CDR3 DNA follows: TGTGCCAGCAGCTCGCCTAGCGGGGGCACAGATACGCAGTATTTT.

The rearrangement joins TRBV28 to TRBJ1-3; no firm D call. The ends were cut back, 3 bases at V and 5 bases at J, with 11 bases in the middle. CDR1 and CDR2 (germline): MDHEN, SYDVKM. The CDR3 is 14 residues long. CDR3 region: CASSFTDTRNTIYF. In DNA, the CDR3 is TGTGCCAGCAGTTTTACTGACACGAGAAACACCATATATTTT.

The chain links TRBV18 to TRBJ2-3, with 11 bases lining up with TRBD1. The germline V gene encodes CDR1 KGHSH and CDR2 LQKENI. The CDR3 contains 15 residues. V was pared by 4 bases and J by 4 bases, with 4 bases of the junction left unmatched. The CDR3 DNA follows: TGTGCCAGCTCACGACGGGACAGGGGGGCAGATACGCAGTATTTT. It encodes CASSRRDRGADTQYF.

This clone was seen only once. J is TRBJ2-1 and V is TRBV3-1 (or the pseudogene TRBV3-2); 11 positions agree with TRBD2. With V trimmed by 4 bases and J by 12 bases, 11 bases remained unmatched. The germline gives CDR1 LGHDT, CDR2 YNNKEL (reference sequence). The CDR3 contains 15 residues. In DNA form, the CDR3 reads TGTGCCAGCAGCCCCTCGGGACTAGCGGACCTTTCGCAGTTCTTC. The encoded protein is CASSPSGLADLSQFF.

The V gene is TRBV7-8, the J gene TRBJ1-5; 7 bases are shared with TRBD1. This CDR3 has 15 residues. V gave up 2 bases and J gave up 9 bases; unmatched junction bases: 10. Germline V lookup: CDR1 SGHVS, CDR2 FQNEAQ. The chain's CDR3 is CASSLTPPTGRPQHF. In DNA form, the CDR3 reads TGTGCCAGCAGCTTAACCCCTCCGACAGGGAGGCCCCAGCATTTT. Drawing the rest from reference TRBV7-8 and TRBJ1-5, the complete variable domain is GAGVSQSPRYKVAKRGQDVALRCDPISGHVSLFWYQQALGQGPEFLTYFQNEAQLDKSGLPSDRFFAERPEGSVSTLKIQRTQQEDSAVYLCASSLTPPTGRPQHFGDGTRLSIL.

The J gene is TRBJ2-3, the V gene TRBV29-1; TRBD2 matches at 13 bases. Germline CDR1 reads SQVTM; CDR2 reads ANQGSEA. Trimming took 1 base from V and 5 from J; bases not matched to a gene: 9. This CDR3 is built from 17 residues. The CDR3 reads CSVEGSGTSGGEDTQYF. The CDR3 nucleotides read TGCAGCGTTGAAGGGAGTGGCACTAGCGGGGGGGAAGATACGCAGTATTTT.

The chain has TRBV20-1 and TRBJ2-1; D is ambiguous. V was cut by 8 bases and J by 7 bases, with 9 bases left in between. In germline, CDR1 is DFQATT, CDR2 SNEGSKA (reference sequence). CDR3 length: 10 amino acids. The CDR3 here is CSSDGNEQFF. The DNA of the CDR3 is TGCAGTTCTGACGGGAATGAGCAGTTCTTC.

V is TRBV11-1 and J is TRBJ2-7; TRBD1 is a possible D gene (6 bases). Looked up from germline, CDR1 is SGHAT and CDR2 is FQDESV (reference sequence). V gave up 5 bases and J gave up 6 bases, with 14 bases separating them. The CDR3 is 13 amino acids. The CDR3 spells CASSIRTESEQYF. DNA of the CDR3: TGTGCCAGCAGCATTCGGACAGAATCCGAGCAGTACTTC.

J is TRBJ2-1 and V is TRBV3-1 (or the pseudogene TRBV3-2), with D uncertain. V lost 9 bases and J lost 6, with 15 bases in between. From germline, CDR1 is LGHDT and CDR2 YNNKEL (reference sequence). The CDR3 runs to 13 residues. The CDR3 region has the DNA TGTGCCAGTGGGCCCAGCCCCCTCAATGAGCAGTTCTTC. Residues: CASGPSPLNEQFF.

Written as DNA, the CDR3 is TGTGCCAGCAGACTACGAGGACTAGCGGGAGAGTTATTCACCGGGGAGCTGTTTTTT. Translating gives CASRLRGLAGELFTGELFF. The rearrangement joins TRBV27 to TRBJ2-2; 13 nucleotides agree with TRBD2. The junction had 14 bases not matched to a gene; V was cut back by 6 bases and J by 4 bases. CDR3 size: 19 residues. Germline-derived CDR1 and CDR2 are MNHEY and SMNVEV (reference sequence).

The rearrangement uses TRBV12-5 and TRBJ2-1, with 8 bases lining up with TRBD2. V dropped 0 bases and J dropped 4; count of bases not matched to a gene: 14. The germline V gene encodes CDR1 LGHNT and CDR2 FRNRAP. The CDR3 contains 19 residues. The CDR3 sequence: CASGLVAGGQLLDYNEQFF. In nucleotides, the CDR3 is TGTGCTAGTGGTTTGGTTGCGGGGGGCCAACTCTTAGATTACAATGAGCAGTTCTTC.

The chain joins TRBV19 to TRBJ1-1; the D is unclear. Germline lookup yields CDR1 LNHDA and CDR2 SQIVND (reference sequence). The V gene lost 5 bases and the J gene lost 8 bases, with 15 bases spanning the gap. This CDR3 spans 13 amino acids. In nucleotides, the CDR3 is TGTGCCAGTAGTGCAGAAGGCCTCGGGGAAGCTTTCTTT. Its protein is CASSAEGLGEAFF.

CDR3 coding DNA: TGTGCCAGCAGCTTAAGTCGAGCGGGACTAAACACCGGGGAGCTGTTTTTT. Residues: CASSLSRAGLNTGELFF. The chain carries TRBV7-2 and TRBJ2-2; 7 nucleotides match TRBD2. Unmatched junction bases numbered 8, after V lost 2 bases and J lost 2 bases. Germline V gene lookup returns CDR1 SGHTA and CDR2 FQGNSA. CDR3 size: 17 residues.

This rearrangement joins TRBV6-1 to TRBJ1-5, with a possible D match to TRBD1 (5 bases). Trimming took off 7 bases at V and 7 bases at J, with 14 bases between the two ends. This CDR3 is built from 13 residues. Germline V gene sequence: CDR1 MNHNS, CDR2 SASEGT. The CDR3, as DNA: TGTGCCAGCACCCCCCAGGGATTACAGCCCCAGCATTTT. This gives the protein CASTPQGLQPQHF.

The V call is TRBV7-2, the J call TRBJ1-4; the D gene is possibly TRBD1 (6 bases). Trimming shortened V by 5 bases and J by 0 bases, and 13 bases separated the two germline ends. The germline CDR1 and CDR2 sequences are SGHTA and FQGNSA. The CDR3 length is 16 residues. The CDR3 region is CASSRGGRTTNEKLFF. In nucleotides, the CDR3 is TGTGCCAGCAGCCGGGGGGGCAGGACAACTAATGAAAAACTGTTTTTT.

In nucleotides, the CDR3 is TGTGCCAGCAGTGGCCCATCTGGAAACACCATATATTTT. Its translation is CASSGPSGNTIYF. The V and J genes are TRBV28 and TRBJ1-3; no clear D gene. CDR3 length equals 13 residues. Germline V CDR1 and CDR2: MDHEN, SYDVKM. V was shortened by 5 bases and J by 1 base, with 6 bases between the two germline ends.

The chain recombines TRBV28 with TRBJ2-7; D ambiguous. Per the germline V gene, CDR1 is MDHEN and CDR2 is SYDVKM. Trimming pared 5 bases from V and 4 bases from J, leaving 15 bases between. The CDR3 length is 14 residues. The CDR3 is CASSVFGFGYEQYF. The CDR3, as DNA: TGTGCCAGCAGTGTGTTTGGCTTCGGGTACGAGCAGTACTTC.

This clone has just a few counts. This chain joins TRBV5-4 and TRBJ1-1; 7 bases align to TRBD1. The CDR3 loop spans 13 amino acids. With 2 bases clipped from V and 4 bases from J, the junction kept 2 bases outside the gene matches. Germline CDR1 is SGHNT and CDR2 is YYREEE (reference sequence). CDR3 residues: CASSFDRATEAFF. The CDR3 coding sequence is TGTGCCAGCAGCTTTGACAGGGCCACTGAAGCTTTCTTT.